The next 9 T cell receptor beta chains were all read from a single sample in a study of CD8+ T cells in alopecia areata. RNA was extracted and reverse transcribed into cDNA as the sequencing template. Sequenced by immunoSEQ multiplex PCR; TCRdb stores in-frame clones only, minus some. The repertoire includes 150,000 to 250,000 clones, 58% of them detected once, and more than 5.5% sits in the top ten. Documented treatment: oral pan-JAK inhibitor, 5-10 mg twice daily. The starting material was CD4+ T cells sorted from blood, obtained at week 24, from a patient treated with tofacitinib. These receptors originate from a human donor with alopecia areata.

The V and J genes are TRBV5-1 and TRBJ2-7, with D unclear. The germline CDR1 and CDR2 sequences are SGHRS and YFSETQ. Trimming stripped 1 base from V and 6 bases from J, with 11 bases between. The CDR3 length is 13 residues. The CDR3 sequence is CASSLNQIGEQYF. CDR3 coding DNA: TGCGCCAGCAGCTTGAACCAGATAGGCGAGCAGTACTTC.

The rearrangement joins TRBV2 to TRBJ2-2, with 7 nucleotides matching TRBD1. V lost 1 base, J lost 5 bases, and 1 base stayed unmatched. Per the germline V gene, CDR1 is SNHLY and CDR2 is FYNNEI. The CDR3 is 14 residues long. CDR3 protein: CASSEGTGTGELFF. CDR3 sequence (DNA): TGTGCCAGCAGTGAAGGGACAGGTACCGGGGAGCTGTTTTTT.

The chain couples TRBV30 to TRBJ1-2; D gene ambiguous. The CDR3 has 15 residues. Germline V lookup: CDR1 GTSNPN, CDR2 SVGIG (reference sequence). The V end was cut by 0 bases, the J end by 5 bases, with 16 bases between. The CDR3 DNA sequence: TGTGCCTGGAGTGTAATTCCGGGAGCTGGATATGGCTACACCTTC. Its protein product is CAWSVIPGAGYGYTF.

The gene calls are TRBV7-2 and TRBJ2-5; either TRBD1 or TRBD2 may supply D (5 bases each). The germline V and J ends were trimmed by 8 bases and 2 bases, with 15 bases remaining between them. Germline V CDR1 and CDR2: SGHTA, FQGNSA. The CDR3 totals 14 residues. CDR3 coding DNA: TGTGCCAGCCGCCCTTCGGGGCAGCAAGAGACCCAGTACTTC. Translation: CASRPSGQQETQYF.

This clone was detected a few times. The chain joins TRBV29-1 to TRBJ2-2; D tentatively reads TRBD1 or TRBD2 (5 bases each). Trimming stripped 1 base from V and 2 bases from J, with 11 bases between. This CDR3 contains 15 residues. CDR1 is SQVTM and CDR2 is ANQGSEA in the germline V gene. CDR3 sequence (DNA): TGCAGCGTTGAAGTTTCCGGGACCAACACCGGGGAGCTGTTTTTT. Amino acid sequence: CSVEVSGTNTGELFF.

The chain carries TRBV23-1 and TRBJ2-2; TRBD1 matches at 11 bases. TRBV23-1 is assigned to the ORF class and has an uncertain function. This CDR3 region has 16 residues. J gave up 5 bases and V 3 bases, and 5 bases lay outside the gene matches. CDR3 protein: CASSHRGTGGTGELFF. The CDR3 DNA follows: TGCGCCAGCAGTCATCGAGGGACAGGGGGAACCGGGGAGCTGTTTTTT.

V is TRBV4-1 and J is TRBJ2-1, with D possibly matching TRBD2 (6 bases). Trimming shortened V by 2 bases and J by 4 bases, and 12 bases separated the two germline ends. Germline-derived CDR1 and CDR2 are MGHRA and YSYEKL. CDR3 size: 15 residues. CDR3 sequence (DNA): TGCGCCAGCAGCCAACTGGGACTCCTATACAATGAGCAGTTCTTC. As protein: CASSQLGLLYNEQFF.

The rearrangement links TRBV5-6 to TRBJ2-7; the D gene is possibly TRBD2 (5 bases). The V and J ends lost 0 bases and 3 bases respectively, with 10 bases between them. The CDR3 is made up of 14 amino acids. In germline, CDR1 is SGHDT, CDR2 YYEEEE. The CDR3 nucleotides read TGTGCCAGCAGCTTGGGACGGACTTTCTACGAGCAGTACTTC. Translated: CASSLGRTFYEQYF.

V usage is TRBV18 and J usage is TRBJ2-6; D call uncertain. Trimming pared 1 base from V and 0 bases from J, leaving 4 bases between. The CDR3 totals 15 residues. Germline V CDR1 and CDR2: KGHSH, LQKENI. The CDR3 region is CASSPQISGANVLTF. As DNA, the CDR3 is TGTGCCAGCTCACCACAGATCTCTGGGGCCAACGTCCTGACTTTC.